Below are 15 T cell receptor beta chains sequenced from a single sample in a study of T-cell memory formation after mild COVID-19. Each CDR3 protein is one row after TCRdb ran MiXCR on the 5' RACE reads. The sample gives approximately 65,000 distinct CDR3 sequences, about a tenth of which show up once; approximately 1.1% is in the top ten. Material: PBMCs or a T cell subset sorted from them (not recorded which). These receptor sequences come from a man younger than 30 who had mild COVID-19 (a few samples of this study predate the infection). Cell type and time point are not known.

This clonotype was seen once. The V call is TRBV7-7, the J call TRBJ2-1; D assignment may be TRBD1 or TRBD2 (5 bases each). Germline V gene lookup returns CDR1 SSHAT and CDR2 FNYEAQ (reference sequence). The CDR3 contains 13 residues. Between the trimmed V and J ends, which lost 5 bases and 14 bases, there was a span of 19 bases. The CDR3 reads CASSPQRDALKFF. DNA of the CDR3: TGTGCCAGCAGCCCACAACGGGACGCTCTAAAGTTCTTC. Combining the CDR3 with reference TRBV7-7 and TRBJ2-1 gives the whole variable domain GAGVSQSPRYKVTKRGQDVTLRCDPISSHATLYWYQQALGQGPEFLTYFNYEAQPDKSGLPSDRFSAERPEGSISTLTIQRTEQRDSAMYRCASSPQRDALKFFGPGTRLTVL.

The chain links TRBV27 to TRBJ2-3; a possible D gene is TRBD2 (5 bases). Germline-derived CDR1 and CDR2 are MNHEY and SMNVEV (reference sequence). The CDR3 length is 13 residues. V dropped 7 bases and J dropped 0 bases, with 8 bases sitting between them. DNA for the CDR3: TGTGCCAGCACTAGCACCAGCACAGATACGCAGTATTTT. The encoded protein is CASTSTSTDTQYF.

In this sample, this clonotype turned up a few times. The V and J genes are TRBV7-2 and TRBJ2-5, with D unresolved. The CDR3 is made up of 13 amino acids. Germline V gene sequence: CDR1 SGHTA, CDR2 FQGNSA. The V end lost 0 bases, the J end lost 4 bases, and 6 bases lay between the germline ends. CDR3 protein: CASSLAVLETQYF. DNA for the CDR3: TGTGCCAGCAGCTTAGCGGTGTTAGAGACCCAGTACTTC. Full variable domain (missing parts from reference TRBV7-2 and TRBJ2-5): GAGVSQSPSNKVTEKGKDVELRCDPISGHTALYWYRQSLGQGLEFLIYFQGNSAPDKSGLPSDRFSAERTGGSVSTLTIQRTQQEDSAVYLCASSLAVLETQYFGPGTRLLVL.

The rearrangement uses TRBV6-2 or TRBV6-3 and TRBJ1-5; 7 nucleotides agree with TRBD1. J lost 3 bases, V lost 4 bases, and 9 bases had no gene match. Germline V gene data show CDR1 as MNHEY and CDR2 as SVGEGT. This CDR3 is built from 16 residues. CDR3 region: CASSSQTGWANQPQHF. CDR3 nucleotide sequence: TGTGCCAGCAGTTCCCAGACAGGGTGGGCCAATCAGCCCCAGCATTTT.

The chain recombines TRBV18 with TRBJ1-5; weak D call: TRBD1 (6 bases). The CDR3 runs to 14 residues. Looked up from germline, CDR1 is KGHSH and CDR2 is LQKENI. Trimming took 4 bases from V and 7 from J, leaving 14 bases between them. CDR3 DNA sequence: TGTGCCAGCTCACGAGGCAGGGGTGAACAGCCCCAGCATTTT. Translating gives CASSRGRGEQPQHF.

The chain recombines TRBV2 with TRBJ1-1, with D perhaps TRBD1 (6 bases). The germline CDR1 and CDR2 sequences are SNHLY and FYNNEI. The CDR3 is made up of 15 amino acids. Trimming took off 2 bases at V and 1 base at J, with 11 bases between the two ends. CDR3 DNA: TGTGCCAGCAGTGAATGGGGCAGGGGGAACACTGAAGCTTTCTTT. This translates into CASSEWGRGNTEAFF.

This clonotype was seen only a few times. The chain recombines TRBV4-2 with TRBJ2-3; 7 nucleotides match TRBD1. Germline V gives CDR1 LGHNA, CDR2 YNFKEQ. This CDR3 contains 15 residues. The junction had 2 bases not matched to a gene; V was cut back by 2 bases and J by 0 bases. CDR3 in DNA: TGTGCCAGCAGCCAACGACAGGGAAGCACAGATACGCAGTATTTT. Amino acids: CASSQRQGSTDTQYF.

This clonotype has just a few counts. The rearrangement joins TRBV20-1 to TRBJ2-6, with D possibly being TRBD1 or TRBD2 (5 bases each). V was cut by 0 bases and J by 1 base, with 7 bases left in between. Germline V gives CDR1 DFQATT, CDR2 SNEGSKA (reference sequence). The CDR3 is 15 amino acids. The CDR3, as DNA: TGCAGTGCTAGAGATGGGGGTTCTGGGGCCAACGTCCTGACTTTC. This encodes CSARDGGSGANVLTF.

Only a few counts were recorded for this clonotype. This chain joins TRBV5-6 and TRBJ1-5; D is unclear. The ends were cut back, 5 bases at V and 0 bases at J, with 15 bases in the middle. This CDR3 is built from 16 residues. Germline assignment: CDR1 SGHDT and CDR2 YYEEEE. CDR3 DNA: TGTGCCAGCAGTAAACGGGCAGAGTATAGCAATCAGCCCCAGCATTTT. This sequence encodes CASSKRAEYSNQPQHF.

The sample holds many counts of this clonotype. This chain links TRBV7-3 with TRBJ2-1; TRBD2 agrees at 13 bases. V lost 5 bases, J lost 7 bases, and 14 bases stayed unmatched. The V gene's germline CDR1 is SGHTA and CDR2 FQGTGA. The CDR3 is made up of 18 amino acids. The CDR3: CASSPPGLAGSGVNEQFF. CDR3 in DNA: TGTGCCAGCAGCCCACCGGGACTAGCGGGGTCCGGAGTGAATGAGCAGTTCTTC.

The chain employs TRBV5-1 and TRBJ1-4; possibly TRBD1 for D (5 bases). The germline V gene has CDR1 SGHRS and CDR2 YFSETQ. The ends were cut back, 3 bases at V and 1 base at J, with 7 bases in the middle. There are 14 residues in the CDR3. In DNA, the CDR3 is TGCGCCAGCAGCTCGGACATAACTAATGAAAAACTGTTTTTT. Its protein product is CASSSDITNEKLFF.

The sample holds a few counts of this clonotype. The chain is built from TRBV18 and TRBJ2-5, with D maybe TRBD1 (5 bases). V gave up 6 bases and J gave up 0 bases, with 14 bases separating them. Looked up from germline, CDR1 is KGHSH and CDR2 is LQKENI. CDR3 size: 15 residues. The DNA for the CDR3 is TGTGCCAGCTCCCCGCCTCCAGGGTACCAAGAGACCCAGTACTTC. It translates to CASSPPPGYQETQYF.

This clonotype occurred a few times. This chain connects TRBV20-1 to TRBJ1-1, with 8 bases fitting TRBD1. J gave up 10 bases and V 5 bases, and 12 bases lay outside the gene matches. Germline V gives CDR1 DFQATT, CDR2 SNEGSKA (reference sequence). CDR3 size: 13 residues. The CDR3 DNA is TGCAGTGCTGGGAGACAGGGGATGATTCGAGCTTTCTTT. This codes for CSAGRQGMIRAFF.

This clonotype showed up just a few times. The chain employs TRBV5-8 and TRBJ2-4, with a weak D call TRBD2 (6 bases). CDR3 size: 15 residues. CDR1 and CDR2 from the germline V gene are SGHTS and YDEGEE. Trimming removed 4 bases from V and 5 bases from J, with 16 bases in between. The CDR3 DNA reads as TGTGCCAGCAGCCTTTCCGGGGGAGATCAAAACATTCAGTACTTC. The encoded protein is CASSLSGGDQNIQYF.

The CDR3 nucleotides are TGTGCCATCAGCCCAGGGGGGGTAAGGGACACTGAAGCTTTCTTT. Translated, it gives CAISPGGVRDTEAFF. This chain links TRBV10-3 with TRBJ1-1; 7 nucleotides agree with TRBD1. With 6 bases clipped from V and 3 bases from J, the junction kept 10 bases outside the gene matches. CDR3 length equals 15 residues. The germline V gene has CDR1 ENHRY and CDR2 SYGVKD.